This entry describes one TCR beta chain. Only one count was recorded for this clone. The antigen this receptor binds is unknown. Per-base qualities were not stored, and no clone one base away is much larger. This sample is part of a study of control samples from healthy donors and cancer patients (dated by TCRdb to 2020 to 2021). The method was the immunoSEQ multiplex PCR assay. This immuneACCESS table, as held by TCRdb, lists in-frame sequences with V and J called but not all clones. Of the missing ones, under half trace to an unresolved V gene in checked studies; the others have no known cause. Across this sample there are fewer than 65,000 clones, with around 90% seen only once. Of the sample, around 1.6% falls within the top ten clones. Inclusive of the bounding cysteine and phenylalanine, the CDR3 is 16 residues long. Here the CDR3 DNA is all that survives: 48 bases in frame from base 1. The CDR1 and CDR2 encoded by the germline V gene are ENHRY and SYGVKD. V is pared back by 2 bases and J by 4 bases, with 15 bases lying between the germline termini.

Sequenced: PBMCs. The rearrangement combines TRBV10-3 with TRBJ1-5; perhaps TRBD1 is the D gene, with 5 bases matching. The TCR comes from a man aged 35-49 years with colorectal cancer. The nucleotides read TGTGCCATCAGTGAGCATTTAGACAGAGCAAATCAGCCCCAGCATTTT. This translates into CAISEHLDRANQPQHF.